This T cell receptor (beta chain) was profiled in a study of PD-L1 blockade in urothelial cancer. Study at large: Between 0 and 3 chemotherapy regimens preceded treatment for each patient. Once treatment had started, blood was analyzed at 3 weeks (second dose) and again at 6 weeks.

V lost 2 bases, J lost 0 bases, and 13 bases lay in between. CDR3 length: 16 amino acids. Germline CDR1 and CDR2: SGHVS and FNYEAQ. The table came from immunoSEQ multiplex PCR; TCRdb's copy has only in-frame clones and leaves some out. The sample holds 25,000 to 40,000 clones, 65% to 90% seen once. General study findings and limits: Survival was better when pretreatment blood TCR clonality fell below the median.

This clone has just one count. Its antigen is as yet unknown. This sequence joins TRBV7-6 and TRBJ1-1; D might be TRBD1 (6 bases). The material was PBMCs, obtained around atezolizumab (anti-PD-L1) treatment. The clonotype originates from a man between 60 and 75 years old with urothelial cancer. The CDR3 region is CASSLFGRGMNTEAFF. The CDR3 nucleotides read TGTGCCAGCAGCTTATTTGGCAGGGGCATGAACACTGAAGCTTTCTTT.